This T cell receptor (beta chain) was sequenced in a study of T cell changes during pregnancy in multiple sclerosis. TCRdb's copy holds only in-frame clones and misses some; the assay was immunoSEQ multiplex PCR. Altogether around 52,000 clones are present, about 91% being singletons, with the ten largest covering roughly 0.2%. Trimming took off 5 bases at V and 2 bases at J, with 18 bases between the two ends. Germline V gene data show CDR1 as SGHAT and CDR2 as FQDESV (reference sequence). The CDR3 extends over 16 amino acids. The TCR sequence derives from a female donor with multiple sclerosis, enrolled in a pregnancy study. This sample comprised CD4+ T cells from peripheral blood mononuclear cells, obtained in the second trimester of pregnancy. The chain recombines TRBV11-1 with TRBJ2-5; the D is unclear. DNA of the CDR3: TGTGCCAGCAGCCCTCGGGTTGCAAAGGCTCAAGAGACCCAGTACTTC. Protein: CASSPRVAKAQETQYF.